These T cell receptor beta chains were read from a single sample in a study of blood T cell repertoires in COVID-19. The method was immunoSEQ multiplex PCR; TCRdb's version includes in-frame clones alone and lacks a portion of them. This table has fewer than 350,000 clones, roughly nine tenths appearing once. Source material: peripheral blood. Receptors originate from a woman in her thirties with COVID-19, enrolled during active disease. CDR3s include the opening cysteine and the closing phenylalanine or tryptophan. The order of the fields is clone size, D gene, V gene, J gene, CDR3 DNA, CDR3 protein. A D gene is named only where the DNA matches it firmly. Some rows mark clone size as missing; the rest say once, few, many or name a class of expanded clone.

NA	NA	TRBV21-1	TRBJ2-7	TGTGCCAGCAGCACGCAGGTCTCCTACGAGCAGTACTTC	CASSTQVSYEQYF
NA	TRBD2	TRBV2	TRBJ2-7	TGTGCCAGCAGTGAGCGTCCGGCTAGCGGGGGCTACGAGCAGTACTTC	CASSERPASGGYEQYF
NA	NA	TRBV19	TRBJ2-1	TGTGCCAGTAGTAGTACAGGTTACAATGAGCAGTTCTTC	CASSSTGYNEQFF
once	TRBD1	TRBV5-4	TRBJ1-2	TGTGCCAGCAGCTTGGGAGCCGGGACAGGGAGCTACACCTTC	CASSLGAGTGSYTF
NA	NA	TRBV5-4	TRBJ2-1	TGTGCCAGCAGCTTGGGTCTTAGCGAGCAGTTCTTC	CASSLGLSEQFF
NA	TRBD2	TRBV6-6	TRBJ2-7	TGTGCCAGCAGTCCATTAGCGGGGGTCTACGAGCAGTACTTC	CASSPLAGVYEQYF
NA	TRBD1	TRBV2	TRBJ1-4	TGTGCCAGCAGGGCGACAGGGGTGGGAGAAAAACTGTTTTTT	CASRATGVGEKLFF
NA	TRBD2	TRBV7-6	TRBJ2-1	TGTGCCAGCAGCTTTACTAGCGGGGGGGCGGAGCAGTTCTTC	CASSFTSGGAEQFF
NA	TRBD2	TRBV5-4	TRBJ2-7	TGTGCCAGCAGCGCACAACGGGGGGGCAAAAACGAGCAGTACTTC	CASSAQRGGKNEQYF
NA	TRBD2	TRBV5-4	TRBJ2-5	TGTGCCAGCAGCCCCGGACTAGCGGGGGGGCTTGAGACCCAGTACTTC	CASSPGLAGGLETQYF
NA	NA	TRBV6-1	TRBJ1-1	TGTGCCAGCAGTGAAGGGACTACAGGGAACACTGAAGCTTTCTTT	CASSEGTTGNTEAFF
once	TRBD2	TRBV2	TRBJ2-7	TGTGCCAGCAGTCCCACTAGCGGGGGTATCTACGAGCAGTACTTC	CASSPTSGGIYEQYF
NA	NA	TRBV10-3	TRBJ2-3	TGTGCCATCAGTCCTAGCGTGTGGTCAGATACGCAGTATTTT	CAISPSVWSDTQYF
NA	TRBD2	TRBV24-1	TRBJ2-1	TGTGCCACCAGTGATACTAGCGGGGGGGCGAGTCATGAGCAGTTCTTC	CATSDTSGGASHEQFF
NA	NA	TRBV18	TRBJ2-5	TGTGCCAGCTCACGGACAGTCCAAGAGACCCAGTACTTC	CASSRTVQETQYF
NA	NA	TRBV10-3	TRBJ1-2	TGTGCCATCAGTGAGCCGGGCCAGGTTTCGGGGGGCTACACCTTC	CAISEPGQVSGGYTF
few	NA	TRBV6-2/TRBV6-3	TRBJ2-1	TGTGCCAGCAGCTCCCACTCCTACAATGAGCAGTTCTTC	CASSSHSYNEQFF
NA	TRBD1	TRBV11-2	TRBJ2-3	TGTGCCAGCAGCTTAGAGACAGGGGGCGCGACAGATACGCAGTATTTT	CASSLETGGATDTQYF
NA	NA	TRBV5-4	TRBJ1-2	TGTGCCAGCAGCCTGGGTGGGGGCCATACCTTC	CASSLGGGHTF
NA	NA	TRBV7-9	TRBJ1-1	TGTGCCAGCAGCTTAGATGGGGCTCGAGCTTTCTTT	CASSLDGARAFF
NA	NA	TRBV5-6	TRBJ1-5	TGTGCCAGCAGCAAAGACACGAATCAGCCCCAGCATTTT	CASSKDTNQPQHF
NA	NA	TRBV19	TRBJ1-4	TGTGCCAGTACGAACGGAGGGAATGAAAAACTGTTTTTT	CASTNGGNEKLFF
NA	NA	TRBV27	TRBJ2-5	TGTGCCAGCAGTTTAAGAGGGCCGTACCAAGAGACCCAGTACTTC	CASSLRGPYQETQYF